The rows below give T cell receptor beta chains drawn from one sample of a study of blood T cell repertoires in COVID-19. Here immunoSEQ multiplex PCR was the method, and the copy in TCRdb shows in-frame clones only, minus some. The sample contains roughly 90,000 clones, approximately 80% of which appear only once. Sequences were obtained from peripheral blood. Receptors were obtained from a woman older than 75 with active or convalescent COVID-19. Both conserved end residues are part of each CDR3. The order of the fields is CDR3 length, clone size, V gene, J gene, D gene, CDR3 protein, CDR3 DNA. D genes are given only for firm matches. Clone sizes are given selectively: once, few, many, or a class where the clone is expanded.

CDR3 length: 15; clone size: few; V gene: TRBV18; J gene: TRBJ1-2; D gene: TRBD1; CDR3 protein: CASSPRTQGDYGYTF; CDR3 DNA: TGTGCCAGCTCACCACGTACCCAGGGGGACTATGGCTACACCTTC
CDR3 length: 16; clone size: -; V gene: TRBV9; J gene: TRBJ1-2; D gene: TRBD1; CDR3 protein: CASSSLRTGGVDGYTF; CDR3 DNA: TGTGCCAGCAGCTCGCTTCGGACAGGGGGCGTTGATGGCTACACCTTC
CDR3 length: 19; clone size: -; V gene: TRBV24-1; J gene: TRBJ2-3; D gene: TRBD2; CDR3 protein: CATSAPGLAGGLGTDTQYF; CDR3 DNA: TGTGCCACCAGTGCCCCCGGACTAGCGGGGGGCCTGGGGACAGATACGCAGTATTTT
CDR3 length: 14; clone size: -; V gene: TRBV27; J gene: TRBJ1-2; D gene: TRBD1; CDR3 protein: CASGDGTGLNGYTF; CDR3 DNA: TGTGCCAGCGGAGACGGGACAGGGTTGAATGGCTACACCTTC
CDR3 length: 12; clone size: -; V gene: TRBV6-6; J gene: TRBJ2-1; D gene: -; CDR3 protein: CASSYPGQGQFF; CDR3 DNA: TGTGCCAGCAGTTACCCCGGACAAGGGCAGTTCTTC
CDR3 length: 14; clone size: -; V gene: TRBV6-1; J gene: TRBJ2-4; D gene: TRBD2; CDR3 protein: CASSERGRGHIQYF; CDR3 DNA: TGTGCCAGCAGTGAACGTGGGAGGGGACACATTCAGTACTTC
CDR3 length: 13; clone size: -; V gene: TRBV19; J gene: TRBJ2-5; D gene: -; CDR3 protein: CASSFPRGETQYF; CDR3 DNA: TGTGCCAGTAGTTTCCCCCGGGGAGAGACCCAGTACTTC
CDR3 length: 12; clone size: few; V gene: TRBV12-3/TRBV12-4; J gene: TRBJ1-2; D gene: -; CDR3 protein: CASSFLEYGYTF; CDR3 DNA: TGTGCCAGCAGTTTTTTGGAGTATGGCTACACCTTC
CDR3 length: 14; clone size: -; V gene: TRBV5-5; J gene: TRBJ1-2; D gene: TRBD1; CDR3 protein: CASSLQGAHYGYTF; CDR3 DNA: TGTGCCAGCAGCTTGCAGGGGGCCCACTATGGCTACACCTTC
CDR3 length: 16; clone size: -; V gene: TRBV7-9; J gene: TRBJ2-7; D gene: -; CDR3 protein: CASSSRSLHTPGEQYF; CDR3 DNA: TGTGCCAGCAGCTCCCGATCCTTGCATACCCCGGGCGAGCAGTACTTC
CDR3 length: 16; clone size: -; V gene: TRBV7-6; J gene: TRBJ1-3; D gene: TRBD1; CDR3 protein: CASSLAAVDRVSAGYF; CDR3 DNA: TGTGCCAGCAGCTTAGCCGCGGTGGACAGGGTTTCTGCGGGATATTTT
CDR3 length: 12; clone size: -; V gene: TRBV23-1; J gene: TRBJ1-1; D gene: -; CDR3 protein: CASRYSYEEAFF; CDR3 DNA: TGCGCCAGCAGATATTCGTATGAGGAAGCTTTCTTT
CDR3 length: 16; clone size: -; V gene: TRBV19; J gene: TRBJ1-2; D gene: -; CDR3 protein: CASSIGPGMDAYGYTF; CDR3 DNA: TGTGCCAGTAGTATAGGTCCAGGGATGGACGCGTATGGCTACACCTTC
CDR3 length: 18; clone size: -; V gene: TRBV11-2; J gene: TRBJ2-6; D gene: TRBD1; CDR3 protein: CASSIRQGPYSGANVLTF; CDR3 DNA: TGTGCCAGCAGCATCAGACAGGGACCATACTCTGGGGCCAACGTCCTGACTTTC
CDR3 length: 15; clone size: -; V gene: TRBV7-3; J gene: TRBJ2-3; D gene: TRBD2; CDR3 protein: CASSVQAGLADTQYF; CDR3 DNA: TGTGCCAGCAGCGTACAAGCGGGACTTGCGGATACGCAGTATTTT
CDR3 length: 15; clone size: -; V gene: TRBV18; J gene: TRBJ2-2; D gene: -; CDR3 protein: CASSPTGLSSGELFF; CDR3 DNA: TGTGCCAGCTCACCAACGGGACTTAGCTCCGGGGAGCTGTTTTTT
CDR3 length: 14; clone size: -; V gene: TRBV5-1; J gene: TRBJ2-2; D gene: -; CDR3 protein: CASSVGGNTGELFF; CDR3 DNA: TGCGCCAGCAGCGTCGGGGGTAACACCGGGGAGCTGTTTTTT
CDR3 length: 12; clone size: -; V gene: TRBV28; J gene: TRBJ2-4; D gene: -; CDR3 protein: CASRRVPGDQYF; CDR3 DNA: TGTGCCAGCAGGCGCGTCCCGGGGGATCAGTACTTC
CDR3 length: 14; clone size: -; V gene: TRBV2; J gene: TRBJ2-7; D gene: TRBD2; CDR3 protein: CASRNRDYTYEQYF; CDR3 DNA: TGTGCCAGCAGGAACCGGGACTACACCTACGAGCAGTACTTC
CDR3 length: 15; clone size: once; V gene: TRBV2; J gene: TRBJ2-3; D gene: TRBD1; CDR3 protein: CASSGNRGSTDTQYF; CDR3 DNA: TGTGCCAGCAGTGGGAACAGGGGTAGCACAGATACGCAGTATTTT
CDR3 length: 12; clone size: -; V gene: TRBV28; J gene: TRBJ1-6; D gene: -; CDR3 protein: CASTGGDSPLHF; CDR3 DNA: TGTGCCAGCACAGGAGGGGATTCACCCCTCCACTTT
CDR3 length: 12; clone size: few; V gene: TRBV7-9; J gene: TRBJ2-7; D gene: -; CDR3 protein: CASSLVSYEQYF; CDR3 DNA: TGTGCCAGCAGCTTAGTGAGCTACGAGCAGTACTTC
CDR3 length: 14; clone size: -; V gene: TRBV19; J gene: TRBJ1-4; D gene: TRBD1; CDR3 protein: CASSITGGREKLFF; CDR3 DNA: TGTGCCAGTAGTATAACAGGGGGACGGGAAAAACTGTTTTTT
CDR3 length: 14; clone size: -; V gene: TRBV2; J gene: TRBJ1-1; D gene: -; CDR3 protein: CASEQEPLNTEAFF; CDR3 DNA: TGTGCCAGCGAGCAGGAACCTTTGAACACTGAAGCTTTCTTT
CDR3 length: 10; clone size: -; V gene: TRBV6-1; J gene: TRBJ2-7; D gene: -; CDR3 protein: CASSEREQYF; CDR3 DNA: TGTGCCAGCAGTGAGCGGGAGCAGTACTTC
CDR3 length: 16; clone size: -; V gene: TRBV27; J gene: TRBJ2-3; D gene: -; CDR3 protein: CASSFYGQKNTDTQYF; CDR3 DNA: TGTGCCAGCAGTTTCTACGGACAGAAAAACACAGATACGCAGTATTTT
CDR3 length: 13; clone size: -; V gene: TRBV6-5; J gene: TRBJ1-2; D gene: -; CDR3 protein: CASRPQGDYGYTF; CDR3 DNA: TGTGCCAGCAGACCGCAGGGCGACTATGGCTACACCTTC
CDR3 length: 15; clone size: -; V gene: TRBV19; J gene: TRBJ2-2; D gene: TRBD1; CDR3 protein: CASSIMTGSGGELFF; CDR3 DNA: TGTGCCAGTAGTATAATGACAGGGTCGGGCGGGGAGCTGTTTTTT
CDR3 length: 17; clone size: -; V gene: TRBV7-2; J gene: TRBJ2-3; D gene: TRBD2; CDR3 protein: CASSSLPLAGITDTQYF; CDR3 DNA: TGTGCCAGCAGCTCCTTGCCACTAGCGGGAATCACAGATACGCAGTATTTT
CDR3 length: 15; clone size: -; V gene: TRBV19; J gene: TRBJ2-7; D gene: TRBD2; CDR3 protein: CASSSPSSGGDEQYF; CDR3 DNA: TGTGCCAGTAGTTCTCCTTCTAGCGGGGGGGACGAGCAGTACTTC